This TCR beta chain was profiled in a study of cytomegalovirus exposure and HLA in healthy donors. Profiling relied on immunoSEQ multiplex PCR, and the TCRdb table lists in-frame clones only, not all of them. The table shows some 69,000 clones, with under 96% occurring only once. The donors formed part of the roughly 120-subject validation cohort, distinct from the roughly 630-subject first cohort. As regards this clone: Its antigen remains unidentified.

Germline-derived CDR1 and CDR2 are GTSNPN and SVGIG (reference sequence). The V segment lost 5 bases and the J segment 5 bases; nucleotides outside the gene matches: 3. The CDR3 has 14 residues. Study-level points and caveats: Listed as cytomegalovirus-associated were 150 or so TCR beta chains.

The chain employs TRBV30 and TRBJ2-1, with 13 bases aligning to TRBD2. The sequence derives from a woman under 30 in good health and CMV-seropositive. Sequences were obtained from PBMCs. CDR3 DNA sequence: TGTGCCTGGGGAGGACTAGCGGGGGACAATGAGCAGTTCTTC. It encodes CAWGGLAGDNEQFF. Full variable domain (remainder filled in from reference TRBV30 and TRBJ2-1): SQTIHQWPATLVQPVGSPLSLECTVEGTSNPNLYWYRQAAGRGLQLLFYSVGIGQISSEVPQNLSASRPQDRQFILSSKKLLLSDSGFYLCAWGGLAGDNEQFFGPGTRLTVL.